Listed here are 30 T cell receptor beta chains from one sample, sequenced in a study of beta chain features in type 1 diabetes. General observations from the study: Type 1 diabetes patients had TCRB CDR3s that were shorter (moderately but significantly so) in all four CD4+ subsets.

No cognate antigen is known for these TCRs. The whole isolated RNA underwent reverse transcription, so sequencing captured expressed TCRB transcripts. Only in-frame clones appear in the TCRdb table, and some are missing; sequencing was by immunoSEQ multiplex PCR. Of roughly 150,000 clones listed, 9% to 12% were seen once; the top ten hold around 0.5%. What was sequenced was central memory CD4+ T cells from blood. These receptors were obtained from a man under 40 with type 1 diabetes.

This chain uses TRBV5-1 with TRBJ2-3; 9 bases fit TRBD2. The germline gives CDR1 SGHRS, CDR2 YFSETQ. V lost 2 bases and J lost 2; bases outside the gene matches: 3. The CDR3 extends over 15 amino acids. CDR3 region: CASSFQREVTDTQYF. The CDR3 DNA follows: TGCGCCAGCAGCTTCCAGCGGGAGGTCACAGATACGCAGTATTTT.

The V and J genes are TRBV5-4 and TRBJ2-3, with TRBD1 as a possible D gene (6 bases). Trimming took 1 base from V and 2 from J, leaving 11 bases between them. This CDR3 region has 15 residues. The germline V gene has CDR1 SGHNT and CDR2 YYREEE (reference sequence). CDR3 protein: CASSLPQGTTDTQYF. The CDR3, as DNA: TGTGCCAGCAGCTTGCCTCAGGGGACCACAGATACGCAGTATTTT.

The rearrangement joins TRBV7-2 to TRBJ2-1, with 11 bases matching TRBD2. CDR3 length: 16 residues. V was clipped by 5 bases and J by 8 bases; unmatched bases: 11. Germline V CDR1 and CDR2: SGHTA, FQGNSA. CDR3: CASSPRLAGREDEQFF. The DNA of the CDR3 is TGTGCCAGCAGCCCCCGACTAGCGGGAAGGGAAGATGAGCAGTTCTTC. The whole variable domain, filled in from reference TRBV7-2 and TRBJ2-1, reads GAGVSQSPSNKVTEKGKDVELRCDPISGHTALYWYRQSLGQGLEFLIYFQGNSAPDKSGLPSDRFSAERTGGSVSTLTIQRTQQEDSAVYLCASSPRLAGREDEQFFGPGTRLTVL.

The genes are TRBV29-1 and TRBJ1-2, with D perhaps TRBD1 (5 bases). The ends were cut back, 3 bases at V and 2 bases at J, with 19 bases in the middle. The CDR3 loop spans 16 amino acids. CDR1 is SQVTM, CDR2 ANQGSEA, per germline. The CDR3 coding sequence is TGCAGCGTTGATGAAATGAAGGGGTGGAACAACTATGGCTACACCTTC. It codes for CSVDEMKGWNNYGYTF.

The chain employs TRBV2 and TRBJ1-1, with D maybe TRBD1 (5 bases). CDR3 length: 15 amino acids. V lost 6 bases and J lost 3, with 17 bases in between. From germline, CDR1 is SNHLY and CDR2 FYNNEI. For the CDR3, the DNA is TGTGCCAGCAGCCAAAGGTGGGGCCCGGACACTGAAGCTTTCTTT. Encoded protein: CASSQRWGPDTEAFF. The full variable domain, in which reference TRBV2 and TRBJ1-1 provide the parts outside the CDR3, is EPEVTQTPSHQVTQMGQEVILRCVPISNHLYFYWYRQILGQKVEFLVSFYNNEISEKSEIFDDQFSVERPDGSNFTLKIRSTKLEDSAMYFCASSQRWGPDTEAFFGQGTRLTVV.

The V call is TRBV7-2, the J call TRBJ2-2; no clear D gene. The CDR3 consists of 14 residues. CDR1 SGHTA and CDR2 FQGNSA come from the germline V gene. Trimming cost V 0 bases and J 5 bases, with 7 bases left between them. This chain's CDR3 is CASSLAARTGELFF. The CDR3 DNA reads TGTGCCAGCAGCTTAGCGGCCCGTACCGGGGAGCTGTTTTTT.

This clone occurred a few times. The chain combines TRBV7-9 with TRBJ2-1; TRBD2 matches at 14 bases. Germline V gene sequence: CDR1 SEHNR, CDR2 FQNEAQ (reference sequence). The CDR3 runs 17 residues. With 3 bases clipped from V and 11 bases from J, the junction kept 12 bases outside the gene matches. The CDR3 nucleotides are TGTGCCAGCAGCTTGGGACTAGCGGGAGCTTCTAAGGGAAAGCAGTTCTTC. Amino acid sequence: CASSLGLAGASKGKQFF.

This clone was found a few times. The V and J genes are TRBV29-1 and TRBJ1-1; D gene ambiguous. CDR1 is SQVTM, CDR2 ANQGSEA, per germline. The germline V and J ends were trimmed by 6 bases and 1 base, with 9 bases remaining between them. The CDR3 has 12 amino acids. The CDR3 is CSVSTQNTEAFF. In DNA form, the CDR3 reads TGCAGCGTCTCGACTCAGAACACTGAAGCTTTCTTT.

J is TRBJ1-6 and V is TRBV6-1, with a possible D match to TRBD1 (5 bases). CDR1 is MNHNS, CDR2 SASEGT, per germline. V dropped 7 bases and J dropped 0 bases, with 7 bases sitting between them. The CDR3 runs to 14 residues. The chain's CDR3 is CASIDSSYNSPLHF. The CDR3, as DNA: TGTGCCAGCATCGACAGCTCCTATAATTCACCCCTCCACTTT.

This clone was counted a few times. The CDR3 reads CASSSQGGNTEAFF. CDR3 DNA sequence: TGTGCCAGCAGCTCACAGGGGGGGAACACTGAAGCTTTCTTT. The chain joins TRBV7-8 to TRBJ1-1; 8 nucleotides align to TRBD1. Germline lookup yields CDR1 SGHVS and CDR2 FQNEAQ. J gave up 1 base and V 4 bases, and 2 bases lay outside the gene matches. CDR3 length: 14 amino acids.

This clone was recorded a few times. This chain links TRBV6-6 with TRBJ2-2; D gene unclear. The CDR3 covers 11 residues. Germline V gene data show CDR1 as MNHNY and CDR2 as SVGAGI (reference sequence). The V gene lost 2 bases and the J gene lost 7 bases, with 2 bases spanning the gap. Written as DNA, the CDR3 is TGTGCCAGCAGTTACCTCGGGGAGCTGTTTTTT. It is translated as CASSYLGELFF.

The V and J genes are TRBV29-1 and TRBJ2-7, with D maybe TRBD1 (5 bases). There are 12 residues in the CDR3. The V gene's germline CDR1 is SQVTM and CDR2 ANQGSEA. The V gene lost 3 bases and the J gene lost 7 bases, with 13 bases spanning the gap. CDR3 residues: CSVDRVLGEQYF. DNA for the CDR3: TGCAGCGTTGACAGGGTCCTAGGTGAGCAGTACTTC.

Only a few counts were recorded for this clone. The rearrangement joins TRBV6-5 to TRBJ2-7, with 9 bases aligning to TRBD1. Germline V CDR1 and CDR2: MNHEY, SVGAGI. V gave up 9 bases and J gave up 0 bases; unmatched junction bases: 6. This CDR3 contains 14 residues. CDR3 sequence (DNA): TGTGCCAGTGGCCGGGACAGGGCCTCCTACGAGCAGTACTTC. This encodes CASGRDRASYEQYF.

This clone was seen a few times. The V and J genes are TRBV15 and TRBJ2-3; TRBD2 might be the D (5 bases). The CDR3 totals 12 residues. The V end lost 7 bases, the J end lost 6 bases, and 11 bases lay between the germline ends. CDR1 and CDR2 (germline): LNHNV, YYDKDF (reference sequence). DNA of the CDR3: TGTGCCACCAATCGAGGGTACGATACGCAGTATTTT. Its protein product is CATNRGYDTQYF.

This clone occurred a few times. V is TRBV21-1 and J is TRBJ1-2; the table names TRBD1, a call not compared with the DNA. TRBV21-1 is a documented pseudogene. The CDR3 extends over 13 amino acids. CDR3 coding DNA: TGTGCCAGCAGAGGGCCAGGGGGCAGTGGCTACACCTTC. Its protein product is CASRGPGGSGYTF.

This clone was seen repeatedly, ten times or more. The genes are TRBV28 and TRBJ2-7; TRBD1 aligns across 9 bases. The CDR3 sequence is 15 residues long. V shed 1 base and J 5 bases; nucleotides not matched to a gene: 6. Germline CDR1 MDHEN, CDR2 SYDVKM. The CDR3 spells CASSLSGQGDHEQYF. As DNA, the CDR3 is TGTGCCAGCAGTTTATCGGGACAGGGAGACCACGAGCAGTACTTC. Together with reference TRBV28 and TRBJ2-7, the CDR3 gives the full variable domain: DVKVTQSSRYLVKRTGEKVFLECVQDMDHENMFWYRQDPGLGLRLIYFSYDVKMKEKGDIPEGYSVSREKKERFSLILESASTNQTSMYLCASSLSGQGDHEQYFGPGTRLTVT.

The chain combines TRBV28 with TRBJ2-7, with D possibly matching TRBD1 (6 bases). This CDR3 contains 13 residues. Trimming left V 7 bases short and J 0 bases short, with 10 bases between. Looked up from germline, CDR1 is MDHEN and CDR2 is SYDVKM. Here the CDR3 DNA reads TGTGCCAGCACGGACAGCTCCTCCTACGAGCAGTACTTC. It specifies CASTDSSSYEQYF.

Of note for this clone: This sample includes further DNA sequences coding for the same CDR3. The rearrangement joins TRBV18 to TRBJ2-5, with D perhaps TRBD1 (5 bases). The V and J ends lost 2 bases and 1 base respectively, with 5 bases between them. The CDR3 loop spans 13 amino acids. CDR1 and CDR2 from the germline V gene are KGHSH and LQKENI. CDR3 sequence reads: CASSPRGQETQYF. The CDR3 DNA reads TGTGCCAGCTCACCAAGGGGCCAAGAGACCCAGTACTTC.

This clone was detected a few times. At one end the junction does not follow the germline gene, possibly because of a read error. The rearrangement links TRBV6-6 to TRBJ2-4; TRBD2 is a possible D gene (5 bases). In germline, CDR1 is MNHNY, CDR2 SVGAGI (reference sequence). This CDR3 region has 15 residues. The CDR3 DNA reads as TGTGCCAGCAGTTACTCGCCTCCGGGAAAAAGCATTCAGTACTTC. Protein: CASSYSPPGKSIQYF.

This clone has only a few counts. This chain uses TRBV7-9 with TRBJ2-3; D possibly corresponds to TRBD1 (5 bases). This CDR3 comprises 14 residues. Germline loops: CDR1 SEHNR, CDR2 FQNEAQ (reference sequence). The ends were cut back, 1 base at V and 1 base at J, with 6 bases in the middle. The CDR3 DNA reads as TGTGCCAGCAGCTTAGGCAGGGGCACAGATACGCAGTATTTT. It yields the protein CASSLGRGTDTQYF.

This clone was seen more than once but under ten times. J is TRBJ1-1 and V is TRBV28; 10 nucleotides align to TRBD1. The CDR3 is 15 residues long. J lost 6 bases, V lost 4 bases, and 8 bases had no gene match. Looked up from germline, CDR1 is MDHEN and CDR2 is SYDVKM. CDR3 nucleotides: TGTGCCAGCAGTTCCCAAGGGACAGGGGCGTCTGAAGCTTTCTTT. Protein product: CASSSQGTGASEAFF.

This clone was observed a handful of times. This rearrangement joins TRBV28 to TRBJ2-1; D remains unclear. The germline V gene encodes CDR1 MDHEN and CDR2 SYDVKM. Deletions cut 8 bases from V and 1 base from J, with 15 bases between. This CDR3 region has 15 residues. In DNA form, the CDR3 reads TGTGCCAGCTCACCTCTACCGGTTTCCTACAATGAGCAGTTCTTC. Amino acid sequence: CASSPLPVSYNEQFF. The entire variable domain, with the rest obtained from reference TRBV28 and TRBJ2-1, is as follows: DVKVTQSSRYLVKRTGEKVFLECVQDMDHENMFWYRQDPGLGLRLIYFSYDVKMKEKGDIPEGYSVSREKKERFSLILESASTNQTSMYLCASSPLPVSYNEQFFGPGTRLTVL.

In this sample, this clone turned up a few times. The chain joins TRBV29-1 to TRBJ2-7, with 7 nucleotides matching TRBD2. J was trimmed by 4 bases and V by 4 bases; bases with no gene match: 1. CDR1 is SQVTM and CDR2 is ANQGSEA in the germline V gene. The CDR3 consists of 11 residues. The CDR3 DNA is TGCAGCGTTGTGGGAGGGTACGAGCAGTACTTC. This encodes CSVVGGYEQYF.

This clone was detected a few times. J is TRBJ2-7 and V is TRBV5-6; the match to TRBD2 covers 7 bases. J was trimmed by 3 bases and V by 4 bases; bases with no gene match: 10. This CDR3 is built from 15 residues. From germline, CDR1 is SGHDT and CDR2 YYEEEE. CDR3 residues: CASSRPGTIFYEQYF. The CDR3 nucleotides are TGTGCCAGCAGCCGTCCAGGGACTATCTTCTACGAGCAGTACTTC.

Only a few counts were recorded for this clone. The chain joins TRBV5-4 to TRBJ2-5; D not certain. With 1 base removed from V and 4 bases from J, the gap between germline ends came to 11 bases. CDR1 and CDR2 from the germline V gene are SGHNT and YYREEE (reference sequence). This CDR3 is built from 14 residues. DNA of the CDR3: TGTGCCAGCAGCTTGAACGCCCGCGGAGAGACCCAGTACTTC. Amino acid sequence: CASSLNARGETQYF.

The chain employs TRBV2 and TRBJ2-2; 9 nucleotides align to TRBD1. Germline V gene sequence: CDR1 SNHLY, CDR2 FYNNEI. The CDR3 is 16 residues long. Germline trimming cut 4 bases from V and 5 bases from J; bases unmatched to any gene: 8. In DNA, the CDR3 is TGTGCCAGCAGTGTTCAGGGACAGGGACTTACCGGGGAGCTGTTTTTT. This gives the protein CASSVQGQGLTGELFF. Full variable domain (remainder filled in from reference TRBV2 and TRBJ2-2): EPEVTQTPSHQVTQMGQEVILRCVPISNHLYFYWYRQILGQKVEFLVSFYNNEISEKSEIFDDQFSVERPDGSNFTLKIRSTKLEDSAMYFCASSVQGQGLTGELFFGEGSRLTVL.

This chain joins TRBV2 and TRBJ1-1; maybe TRBD1 (5 bases). V was trimmed by 4 bases and J by 2 bases, leaving 8 bases between them. Per the germline V gene, CDR1 is SNHLY and CDR2 is FYNNEI. This CDR3 spans 13 amino acids. The CDR3 DNA sequence: TGTGCCAGCAGTGGGGGCTCCAACACTGAAGCTTTCTTT. Translation: CASSGGSNTEAFF.

This clone was counted between two and nine times. The V gene is TRBV28, the J gene TRBJ2-5; the D gene is possibly TRBD2 (6 bases). Germline V gene data show CDR1 as MDHEN and CDR2 as SYDVKM. Deletions cut 6 bases from V and 4 bases from J, with 18 bases between. The CDR3 has 15 residues. CDR3 region: CASSTEKRVGETQYF. The CDR3 region has the DNA TGTGCCAGCAGCACAGAAAAGCGGGTTGGAGAGACCCAGTACTTC. The full variable domain, in which reference TRBV28 and TRBJ2-5 provide the parts outside the CDR3, is DVKVTQSSRYLVKRTGEKVFLECVQDMDHENMFWYRQDPGLGLRLIYFSYDVKMKEKGDIPEGYSVSREKKERFSLILESASTNQTSMYLCASSTEKRVGETQYFGPGTRLLVL.

This clone showed up just a few times. The genes are TRBV5-1 and TRBJ2-5; D unresolved. V lost 0 bases and J 5 bases, leaving 11 bases between the germline ends. The CDR3 length is 14 residues. Germline CDR1 and CDR2: SGHRS and YFSETQ. In DNA form, the CDR3 reads TGCGCCAGCAGCTTGGGTCCTAACGGGGAGACCCAGTACTTC. Translated, it gives CASSLGPNGETQYF.

The rearrangement joins TRBV11-2 to TRBJ2-5, with 8 nucleotides matching TRBD2. Unmatched junction bases numbered 23, after V lost 8 bases and J lost 6 bases. Looked up from germline, CDR1 is SGHAT and CDR2 is FQNNGV. The CDR3 is 18 residues long. The CDR3 loop reads CASQTRTSWSLGGKTQYF. CDR3 nucleotide sequence: TGTGCCAGCCAGACGAGGACTAGCTGGAGCCTGGGCGGCAAGACCCAGTACTTC.